Below are 17 T cell receptor beta chains sequenced from a single sample in a study of blood T cell repertoires in COVID-19. Data came from immunoSEQ multiplex PCR; TCRdb stores just in-frame clones and leaves some out. The sample carries about 92,000 clones, around three quarters recorded once. What was sequenced was peripheral blood. The receptors originated from a woman in her sixties in a cohort sampled during active or convalescent COVID-19.

The gene calls are TRBV18 and TRBJ2-3; D unclear. CDR3 length: 15 residues. The V and J ends lost 4 bases and 2 bases respectively, with 13 bases between them. Germline loops: CDR1 KGHSH, CDR2 LQKENI. DNA of the CDR3: TGTGCCAGCTCACATTACGGGTCTACCACAGATACGCAGTATTTT. This encodes CASSHYGSTTDTQYF.

The gene calls are TRBV6-5 and TRBJ1-1; D gene unclear. The CDR3 loop spans 15 amino acids. V was clipped by 6 bases and J by 1 base, with 15 bases between them. Germline-derived CDR1 and CDR2 are MNHEY and SVGAGI. The CDR3 spells CASSLGGQPNTEAFF. The CDR3 DNA is TGTGCCAGCAGCCTAGGAGGGCAGCCGAACACTGAAGCTTTCTTT.

This clone was found a few times. This chain links TRBV4-3 with TRBJ1-2; D unclear. There are 14 residues in the CDR3. V lost 4 bases, J lost 1 base, and 10 bases lay in between. CDR1 is LGHNA, CDR2 YSLEER, per germline. CDR3 DNA: TGCGCCAGCAGCCCATCGGGGAATAACTATGGCTACACCTTC. This encodes CASSPSGNNYGYTF.

The J gene is TRBJ2-5, the V gene TRBV24-1; TRBD2 aligns across 12 bases. The V segment lost 3 bases and the J segment 5 bases; nucleotides outside the gene matches: 3. Germline V lookup: CDR1 KGHDR, CDR2 SFDVKD. There are 15 residues in the CDR3. In DNA form, the CDR3 reads TGTGCCACCAGTGATCCCGGGACTAGCGGGGAGACCCAGTACTTC. It specifies CATSDPGTSGETQYF.

In its sample, this clone was seen once. The rearrangement uses TRBV5-1 and TRBJ2-3; 14 positions agree with TRBD2. V was clipped by 4 bases and J by 3 bases; unmatched bases: 13. This CDR3 region has 19 residues. CDR1 and CDR2 from the germline V gene are SGHRS and YFSETQ. The chain's CDR3 is CASSRGLAGAFRGTDTQYF. The CDR3 DNA reads as TGCGCCAGCAGCAGGGGACTAGCGGGGGCCTTCCGGGGTACAGATACGCAGTATTTT. The entire variable domain, with the rest obtained from reference TRBV5-1 and TRBJ2-3, is as follows: KAGVTQTPRYLIKTRGQQVTLSCSPISGHRSVSWYQQTPGQGLQFLFEYFSETQRNKGNFPGRFSGRQFSNSRSEMNVSTLELGDSALYLCASSRGLAGAFRGTDTQYFGPGTRLTVL.

The chain couples TRBV29-1 to TRBJ1-4, with D unclear. Trimming pared 6 bases from V and 8 bases from J, leaving 19 bases between. Germline V gives CDR1 SQVTM, CDR2 ANQGSEA. The CDR3 runs to 14 residues. The CDR3: CSVVSEGSGEKLFF. The CDR3 nucleotides read TGCAGCGTCGTAAGTGAGGGAAGTGGCGAAAAACTGTTTTTT.

This rearrangement joins TRBV2 to TRBJ2-1; 10 bases are shared with TRBD2. The V segment lost 4 bases and the J segment 0 bases; nucleotides outside the gene matches: 3. The germline gives CDR1 SNHLY, CDR2 FYNNEI. This CDR3 is built from 16 residues. The CDR3 sequence is CASSVQRGGSYNEQFF. The DNA of the CDR3 is TGTGCCAGCAGTGTCCAGCGGGGGGGCTCCTACAATGAGCAGTTCTTC.

The chain combines TRBV5-1 with TRBJ2-7; 8 bases are a match to TRBD1. CDR1 is SGHRS, CDR2 YFSETQ, per germline. This CDR3 region has 14 residues. V lost 2 bases and J lost 4; bases outside the gene matches: 5. The CDR3 sequence: CASSLVQGAYEQYF. The CDR3 bases are TGCGCCAGCAGCTTAGTTCAGGGGGCTTACGAGCAGTACTTC.

The V and J genes are TRBV27 and TRBJ1-5, with 8 bases matching TRBD1. Germline V gene lookup returns CDR1 MNHEY and CDR2 SMNVEV (reference sequence). The V gene end was trimmed by 4 bases and the J gene end by 11 bases; junction bases not matched to a gene: 10. CDR3 length equals 14 residues. The DNA of the CDR3 is TGTGCCAGCAGTTCATACAGGGGGGATGGGGCCCAGCATTTT. Its translation is CASSSYRGDGAQHF.

This rearrangement joins TRBV19 to TRBJ1-5, with 7 bases fitting TRBD1. The V segment lost 5 bases and the J segment 2 bases; nucleotides outside the gene matches: 6. The CDR3 runs to 15 residues. The germline V gene encodes CDR1 LNHDA and CDR2 SQIVND (reference sequence). The CDR3 region has the DNA TGTGCCAGTAGTCCCCTTACAGGGGGCAATCAGCCCCAGCATTTT. Its protein is CASSPLTGGNQPQHF. Combining the CDR3 with reference TRBV19 and TRBJ1-5 gives the whole variable domain DGGITQSPKYLFRKEGQNVTLSCEQNLNHDAMYWYRQDPGQGLRLIYYSQIVNDFQKGDIAEGYSVSREKKESFPLTVTSAQKNPTAFYLCASSPLTGGNQPQHFGDGTRLSIL.

The chain carries TRBV5-1 and TRBJ2-2; 8 positions match TRBD1. CDR1 is SGHRS, CDR2 YFSETQ, per germline. CDR3 length equals 15 residues. Unmatched junction bases numbered 8, after V lost 7 bases and J lost 3 bases. CDR3: CASDRGERDTGELFF. For the CDR3, the DNA is TGCGCCAGCGACAGGGGAGAGCGAGACACCGGGGAGCTGTTTTTT.

The V call is TRBV7-9, the J call TRBJ1-2; no definite D call. The CDR3 consists of 15 residues. The germline gives CDR1 SEHNR, CDR2 FQNEAQ (reference sequence). V was cut by 1 base and J by 2 bases, with 11 bases left in between. CDR3 bases: TGTGCCAGCAGCTTAGGTTCAAGACAAAACTATGGCTACACCTTC. Encoded protein: CASSLGSRQNYGYTF.

The chain has TRBV5-1 and TRBJ1-2; no firm D call. Trimming shortened V by 7 bases and J by 3 bases, and 10 bases separated the two germline ends. The CDR3 contains 12 residues. Germline V gives CDR1 SGHRS, CDR2 YFSETQ. The CDR3 is CASGEPYYGYTF. CDR3 nucleotides: TGCGCCAGCGGGGAGCCCTACTATGGCTACACCTTC.

This clone was seen only a few times. This chain connects TRBV4-3 to TRBJ2-5; 7 positions match TRBD1. V was clipped by 0 bases and J by 2 bases; unmatched bases: 3. Germline V gives CDR1 LGHNA, CDR2 YSLEER. The CDR3 loop spans 15 amino acids. Here the CDR3 DNA reads TGCGCCAGCAGCCAAGATCAGGGACAGCAAGAGACCCAGTACTTC. Encoded protein: CASSQDQGQQETQYF.

The chain has TRBV9 and TRBJ2-2; 8 nucleotides align to TRBD1. V dropped 0 bases and J dropped 0; count of bases not matched to a gene: 1. The CDR3 extends over 16 amino acids. The germline gives CDR1 SGDLS, CDR2 YYNGEE. CDR3 in amino acids: CASSVDRGSNTGELFF. The CDR3 region has the DNA TGTGCCAGCAGCGTAGACAGGGGGTCGAACACCGGGGAGCTGTTTTTT.

The DNA of the CDR3 is TGTGCCAGCAGTTTACCTGGACAGGGGCGGAACTATGGCTACACCTTC. Amino acids: CASSLPGQGRNYGYTF. V and J are TRBV27 and TRBJ1-2, with TRBD1 matching 9 bases. Germline V gives CDR1 MNHEY, CDR2 SMNVEV (reference sequence). The CDR3 is 16 amino acids. V was clipped by 2 bases and J by 2 bases; unmatched bases: 6.

The table lists this clone with a count of one. This chain connects TRBV5-1 to TRBJ2-6; 9 bases match TRBD1. This CDR3 region has 16 residues. Trimming removed 5 bases from V and 2 bases from J; junction bases left unmatched: 5. The germline V gene has CDR1 SGHRS and CDR2 YFSETQ. CDR3 nucleotide sequence: TGCGCCAGCAGTTTACAGGGGGCAGCTGGGGCCAACGTCCTGACTTTC. This sequence encodes CASSLQGAAGANVLTF.